This T cell receptor beta chain was identified in a study of CD8 T cells in ankylosing spondylitis. Overall study results and limits: Ankylosing spondylitis blood seemed to carry a telltale TCR beta motif made of about 8 highly homologous variants.

One entry per CDR3 protein, called by TCRdb with MiXCR from the 5' RACE reads. The repertoire holds hundreds of thousands of distinct CDR3 sequences, with about 11% as singletons. Ten or more counts support this clonotype. Its antigen is not known. The V gene end was trimmed by 3 bases and the J gene end by 5 bases; junction bases not matched to a gene: 5. The CDR3 loop spans 14 amino acids. CDR1 is DFQATT, CDR2 SNEGSKA, per germline (reference sequence). This TCR was recovered from a male donor with ankylosing spondylitis. The specimen sequenced was blood, either unsorted or a sorted T cell fraction (not recorded which). The rearrangement uses TRBV20-1 and TRBJ2-1; 9 bases line up with TRBD2. CDR3 residues: CSASGGRADNEQFF. In DNA form, the CDR3 reads TGCAGTGCTAGCGGCGGGAGGGCCGACAATGAGCAGTTCTTC.